Here is one TCR beta chain with its context. This sample is drawn from a study of shared clonotypes between healthy human individuals. TCRdb's copy holds only in-frame clones and misses some; the assay was immunoSEQ multiplex PCR. The sample has about 1 million clones, more than 60% seen once; the top ten hold approximately 1.5%. This receptor was identified in a man aged 18 to 35 in good health. Material: memory CD4+ T cells sorted from blood. This sample's subset: CD45RA-negative fraction.

The CDR3 sequence is CASSSWTSLVETQYF. The CDR3 DNA follows: TGTGCCAGCAGCTCTTGGACTAGCCTGGTCGAGACCCAGTACTTC. V and J are TRBV7-9 and TRBJ2-5; TRBD2 aligns across 8 bases. The CDR3 runs to 15 residues. V lost 4 bases, J lost 5 bases, and 9 bases stayed unmatched. CDR1 and CDR2 from the germline V gene are SEHNR and FQNEAQ (reference sequence).